Sequencing of this T cell receptor beta chain was carried out in a study of blood T cell repertoires in COVID-19 (dated by TCRdb to the early 2020s). General notes on the study: Samples covering the acute and convalescent phases of COVID-19 were provided by collaborators in the United States, Italy and Spain. The dataset comprised deeply sampled blood TCRbeta repertoires from subjects exposed to, actively infected with, or recovered from COVID-19. The prospective study material was composed of cDNA or gDNA derived from T cells, B-cell-depleted T cells, or PBMCs. Nearly every sample came with metadata listing a de-identified subject ID, COVID-19 status, age in years and sex. The repertoires were released in a freely available public database meant as a resource for research on the immune response to SARS-CoV-2. Where available, HLA class I and class II types were obtained from metadata supplied by the sample provider rather than from assay-based typing. Samples were obtained from the ongoing ImmuneRACE study (first 160 participants) and from approximately 1,200 subjects provided by 6 global collaborators.

TCRbeta CDR3 regions were amplified from genomic DNA by means of the immunoSEQ Assay, a bias-controlled multiplex PCR. In the authors' own workflow: The number of nucleated cells in each sample was estimated by amplification of reference gene primers within the assay. To quantify the absolute abundance of each unique TCRbeta CDR3 rearrangement, sequence reads were collapsed and filtered. Productive Simpson clonality was computed per sample as the square root of Simpson's diversity index over productive rearrangements. In its TCRdb copy, this immuneACCESS table keeps in-frame sequences only and misses some clones. Where compared with another copy, unresolved V genes explain less than half of these, and the others have no known cause. The V and J calls and clone size are taken from that table; D and trimming were inferred from the DNA. The sample has approximately 290,000 clones on record, around 90% of them singletons. Jointly, the top ten make up approximately 2.2% of the sample.

Trimming leaves V shorter by 3 bases and J shorter by 3 bases, with the junction holding 17 bases beyond the gene matches. Counted from cysteine to phenylalanine, this CDR3 has 20 amino acids. The read is trimmed to its CDR3 DNA, 60 bases read in frame from base 1. CDR1 LGHNA and CDR2 YSLEER are derived from the germline V gene. Each collaborating institution followed its own protocols to collect whole blood in K2EDTA tubes. For TCRbeta analysis, collaborators shipped samples as frozen whole blood, isolated PBMCs, or DNA extracted from either of those sample types. What the study reported, not specific to this receptor: How much clinical and demographic metadata was included differed by source and by participant, and the metadata was provided uncurated.

Concerning this clone itself: Its antigen is not yet known. No much larger clone is present one base from it, and per-base qualities are unavailable.

This chain is built from TRBV4-3 and TRBJ2-5, with TRBD2 identical over 12 junction bases. Sample: peripheral blood. The TCR originated in a man aged 18 to 35 with active or convalescent COVID-19. The CDR3 corresponds to CASSQVVPASGGAREETQYF. The nucleotide sequence is given as TGCGCCAGCAGCCAGGTCGTCCCGGCTAGCGGGGGGGCCCGAGAAGAGACCCAGTACTTC.